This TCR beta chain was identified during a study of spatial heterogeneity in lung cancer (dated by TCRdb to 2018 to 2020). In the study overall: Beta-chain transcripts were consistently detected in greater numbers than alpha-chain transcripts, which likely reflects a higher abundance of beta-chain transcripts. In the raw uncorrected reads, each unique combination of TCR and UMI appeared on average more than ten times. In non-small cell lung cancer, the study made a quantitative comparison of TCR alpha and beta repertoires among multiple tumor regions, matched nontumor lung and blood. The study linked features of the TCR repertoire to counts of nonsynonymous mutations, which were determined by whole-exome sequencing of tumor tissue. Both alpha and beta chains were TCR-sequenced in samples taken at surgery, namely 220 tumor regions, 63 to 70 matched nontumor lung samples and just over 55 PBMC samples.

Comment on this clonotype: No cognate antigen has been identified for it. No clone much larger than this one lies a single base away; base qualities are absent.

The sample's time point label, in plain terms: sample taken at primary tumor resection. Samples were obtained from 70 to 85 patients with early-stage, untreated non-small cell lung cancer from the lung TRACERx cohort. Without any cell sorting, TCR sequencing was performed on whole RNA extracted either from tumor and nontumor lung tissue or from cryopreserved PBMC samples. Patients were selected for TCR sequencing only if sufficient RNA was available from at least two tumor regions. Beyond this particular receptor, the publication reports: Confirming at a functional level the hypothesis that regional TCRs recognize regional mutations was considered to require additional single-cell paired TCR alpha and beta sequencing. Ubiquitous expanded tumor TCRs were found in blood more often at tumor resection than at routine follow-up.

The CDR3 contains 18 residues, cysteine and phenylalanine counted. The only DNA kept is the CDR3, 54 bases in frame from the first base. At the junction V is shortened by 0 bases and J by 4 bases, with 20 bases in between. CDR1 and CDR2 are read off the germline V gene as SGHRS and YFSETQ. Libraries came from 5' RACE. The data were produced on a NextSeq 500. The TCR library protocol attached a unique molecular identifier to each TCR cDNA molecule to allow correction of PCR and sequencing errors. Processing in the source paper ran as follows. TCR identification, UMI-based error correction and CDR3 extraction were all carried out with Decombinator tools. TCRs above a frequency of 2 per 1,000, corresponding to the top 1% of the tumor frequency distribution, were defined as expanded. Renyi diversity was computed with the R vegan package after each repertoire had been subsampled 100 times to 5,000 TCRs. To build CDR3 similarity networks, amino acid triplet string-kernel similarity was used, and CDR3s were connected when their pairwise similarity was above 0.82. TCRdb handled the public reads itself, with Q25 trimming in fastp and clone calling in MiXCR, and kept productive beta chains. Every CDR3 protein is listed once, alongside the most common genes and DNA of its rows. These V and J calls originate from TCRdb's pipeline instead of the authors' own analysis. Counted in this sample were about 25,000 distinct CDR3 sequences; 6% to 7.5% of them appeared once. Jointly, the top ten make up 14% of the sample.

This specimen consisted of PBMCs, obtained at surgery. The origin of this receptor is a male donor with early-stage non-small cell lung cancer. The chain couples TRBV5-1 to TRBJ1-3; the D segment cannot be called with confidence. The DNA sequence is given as TGCGCCAGCAGCTTGGATTCCGGCAGGATCAAGGCGGGAAACACCATATATTTT. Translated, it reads CASSLDSGRIKAGNTIYF.